This T cell receptor beta chain originates from a study of blood T cell repertoires in COVID-19. The table came from immunoSEQ multiplex PCR; TCRdb's copy has only in-frame clones and leaves some out. Counted here are 200,000 to 300,000 clones, less than 90% occurring once; the ten biggest clones make up around 4%. Looked up from germline, CDR1 is ENHRY and CDR2 is SYGVKD. V dropped 8 bases and J dropped 2; count of bases not matched to a gene: 4. This CDR3 is 14 amino acids long. The sequencing input was peripheral blood. This TCR was recovered from a man in his sixties with acute or convalescent COVID-19. The chain recombines TRBV10-3 with TRBJ2-1; TRBD2 matches at 9 bases. The chain's CDR3 is CAIQLAGAYNEQFF. CDR3 in DNA: TGTGCCATCCAATTAGCGGGAGCCTACAATGAGCAGTTCTTC.